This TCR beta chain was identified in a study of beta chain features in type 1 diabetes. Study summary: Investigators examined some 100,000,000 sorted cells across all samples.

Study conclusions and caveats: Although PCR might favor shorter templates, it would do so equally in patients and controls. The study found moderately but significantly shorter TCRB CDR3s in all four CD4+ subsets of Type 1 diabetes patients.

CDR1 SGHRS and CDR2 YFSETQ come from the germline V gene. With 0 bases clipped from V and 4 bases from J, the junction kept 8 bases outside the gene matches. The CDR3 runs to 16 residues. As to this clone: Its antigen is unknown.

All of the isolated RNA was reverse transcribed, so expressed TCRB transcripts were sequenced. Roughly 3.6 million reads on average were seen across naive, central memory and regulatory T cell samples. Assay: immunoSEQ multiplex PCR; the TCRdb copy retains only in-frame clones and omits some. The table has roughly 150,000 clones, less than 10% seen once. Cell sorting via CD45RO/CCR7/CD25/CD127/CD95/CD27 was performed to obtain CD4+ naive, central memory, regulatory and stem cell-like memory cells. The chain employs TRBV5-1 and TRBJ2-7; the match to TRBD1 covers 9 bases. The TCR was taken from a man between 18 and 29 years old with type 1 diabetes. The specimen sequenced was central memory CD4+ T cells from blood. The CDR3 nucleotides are TGCGCCAGCAGCTTGGCCCAAGGGACAGGGTTATACGAGCAGTACTTC. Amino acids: CASSLAQGTGLYEQYF.